Listed below are T cell receptor beta chains from one sample, sequenced in a study of cytomegalovirus exposure and HLA in healthy donors. Some clones are missing from TCRdb's copy, which holds only in-frame ones; the method was immunoSEQ multiplex PCR. The sample lists 200,000 to 250,000 clones, 70% to 90% seen once, with 2.9% in the top ten. Material: PBMCs. All receptors derive from a man aged 30-40 years in good health and CMV-seronegative. The CDR3 runs from the conserved cysteine through the conserved F or W. D genes are given only for firm matches. The size entry is marked missing in some rows and otherwise reads once, few, many or a size class.

d_gene | len | j_gene | abundance | v_gene | CDR3nt | CDR3aa
TRBD1 | 15 | TRBJ1-4 | NA | TRBV15 | TGTGCCACCAGCGCACGCACAGGGGTGGGTGAAAAACTGTTTTTT | CATSARTGVGEKLFF
NA | 13 | TRBJ2-5 | NA | TRBV2 | TGTGCCAGCAGTTCAGGGAGGCAAGAGACCCAGTACTTC | CASSSGRQETQYF
TRBD2 | 16 | TRBJ2-7 | NA | TRBV4-1 | TGCGCCAGCAGCCAAGGGCTAGCGGGGGTCACCTACGAGCAGTACTTC | CASSQGLAGVTYEQYF
TRBD1 | 13 | TRBJ2-7 | once | TRBV14 | TGTGCCAGCAGCTCTTGGACAGGGAACGAGCAGTACTTC | CASSSWTGNEQYF
NA | 13 | TRBJ2-5 | NA | TRBV11-2 | TGTGCCAGCAGACACGTTTGGGCTCCTCCCCAGTACTTC | CASRHVWAPPQYF
TRBD1 | 12 | TRBJ1-4 | NA | TRBV6-1 | TGTGCCAGCAGCGGGACAGATGAAAAACTGTTTTTT | CASSGTDEKLFF
NA | 14 | TRBJ1-4 | few | TRBV9 | TGTGCCAGCAGCGTAGGAGTGACTAATGAAAAACTGTTTTTT | CASSVGVTNEKLFF
NA | 15 | TRBJ1-1 | NA | TRBV5-1 | TGCGCCAGCAGCTTGGTAGGGGGTGACGGCACTGAAGCTTTCTTT | CASSLVGGDGTEAFF
TRBD2 | 15 | TRBJ2-1 | NA | TRBV7-6 | TGCGCCAGCAGCTTCAGCGGGGGCCCCGGGAATGAGCAGTTCTTC | CASSFSGGPGNEQFF
NA | 15 | TRBJ2-7 | few | TRBV6-5 | TGTGCCAGCAGCTTACTCAGGGGCAGCTCCTACGAGCAGTACTTC | CASSLLRGSSYEQYF
NA | 13 | TRBJ1-6 | NA | TRBV7-6 | TGTGCCAGCAGCCAAGGAGGGGATTCACCCCTCCACTTT | CASSQGGDSPLHF
TRBD1 | 15 | TRBJ2-7 | NA | TRBV4-2 | TGTGCCAGCAGCCACTCTCCGGGACAGGTCTACGAGCAGTACTTC | CASSHSPGQVYEQYF
NA | 14 | TRBJ2-7 | NA | TRBV7-6 | TGTGCCAGCAGCTTAGGTCCAGGGCTGGACGAGCAGTACTTC | CASSLGPGLDEQYF
NA | 14 | TRBJ2-5 | NA | TRBV11-2 | TGTGCCAGCAGCTTGGGCAGCTTACAAGAGACCCAGTACTTC | CASSLGSLQETQYF
NA | 15 | TRBJ1-2 | once | TRBV4-3 | TGCGCCAGCAGCCCTGCCTCGGGGGGGGGCTATGGCTACACCTTC | CASSPASGGGYGYTF
NA | 17 | TRBJ2-5 | NA | TRBV7-9 | TGTGCCAGCAGCTTGACCCGTCGGAGGGGGCTGAAAGAGACCCAGTACTTC | CASSLTRRRGLKETQYF
NA | 13 | TRBJ2-5 | once | TRBV10-1 | TGCGCCAGCAGCGCGGGCCCAAAAGAGACCCAGTACTTC | CASSAGPKETQYF
NA | 17 | TRBJ1-6 | NA | TRBV5-8 | TGTGCCAGCAGCTTTATCAGCGGAGGCTCCTATAATTCACCCCTCCACTTT | CASSFISGGSYNSPLHF
NA | 15 | TRBJ1-2 | once | TRBV15 | TGTGCCACCAGCAGGGAAGGTGGGGGGTACTATGGCTACACCTTC | CATSREGGGYYGYTF
NA | 11 | TRBJ2-3 | once | TRBV25-1 | TGTGCCAGTAGAATTACAGATACGCAGTATTTT | CASRITDTQYF
NA | 16 | TRBJ2-5 | NA | TRBV7-2 | TGTGCCAGCAGCTCCCTTGGGGCCGGCTTAAAGGAGACCCAGTACTTC | CASSSLGAGLKETQYF
TRBD2 | 15 | TRBJ2-7 | NA | TRBV4-2 | TGTGCCAGCAGCTCATTAAGCGGGGGGGCTTACGAGCAGTACTTC | CASSSLSGGAYEQYF